This is a list of T cell receptor beta chains from one sample in a study of T cell changes during pregnancy in multiple sclerosis. Measured with immunoSEQ multiplex PCR; TCRdb has only the in-frame clones, and not every one. The sample lists just under 70,000 clones; about 90% were seen once. Specimen: peripheral blood, collected in the second trimester of pregnancy. The source is a female donor with multiple sclerosis, enrolled in a pregnancy study. The CDR3 runs from the conserved cysteine through the conserved F or W. A D gene is named only where the DNA matches it firmly. The size entry is marked missing in some rows and otherwise reads once, few, many or a size class.

V gene	J gene	D gene	clone size	CDR3 DNA	CDR3 protein
TRBV18	TRBJ1-3	TRBD1	-	TGTGCCAGCTCACCACAGGGGGCTCTTTACGGAAACACCATATATTTT	CASSPQGALYGNTIYF
TRBV27	TRBJ1-1	-	-	TGTGCCAGCAAAAATTTCCCAGGGCAACGTGTTAACACTGAAGCTTTCTTT	CASKNFPGQRVNTEAFF
TRBV5-5	TRBJ1-2	-	-	TGTGCCAGCAGCTTGGTGGCCACCTACTATGGCTACACCTTC	CASSLVATYYGYTF
TRBV5-5	TRBJ2-4	-	-	TGTGCCAGCAGCTTGGAGGCAGGGCATAAAAACATTCAGTACTTC	CASSLEAGHKNIQYF
TRBV6-5	TRBJ2-1	TRBD2	-	TGTGCCAGCAGTTGGAGCGGGGGGGTCAATGAGCAGTTCTTC	CASSWSGGVNEQFF
TRBV19	TRBJ2-3	-	-	TGTGCCAGTAGTATTAGTCAGGGTACAGATACGCAGTATTTT	CASSISQGTDTQYF
TRBV19	TRBJ1-2	-	once	TGTGCCAGCCGGATGACTCAGGGTGGCTACACCTTC	CASRMTQGGYTF
TRBV4-1	TRBJ2-3	TRBD1	-	TGCGCCAGCAGCCTCACACAGGGGGCGCAGTATTTT	CASSLTQGAQYF
TRBV7-9	TRBJ1-4	-	once	TGTGCCAGCAGCACCCGAGGGGGGGGAGATGAAAAACTGTTTTTT	CASSTRGGGDEKLFF
TRBV7-2	TRBJ1-1	-	-	TGTGCCAGCAGCTTAGTCGGGTGGAACGAAGCTTTCTTT	CASSLVGWNEAFF
TRBV6-6	TRBJ2-7	-	-	TGTGCCAGCTGCCCGACAGGACATGGGTGGGTGCAGTACTTC	CASCPTGHGWVQYF
TRBV11-2	TRBJ2-5	TRBD2	-	TGTGCCAGCAGTGAGATAGCGGGGGCCCTGGGGAGCCAGTACTTC	CASSEIAGALGSQYF
TRBV4-1	TRBJ2-1	-	few	TGCGCCAGCAGCCGAAAGGAGACAGTCACCGAGCAGTTCTTC	CASSRKETVTEQFF
TRBV9	TRBJ1-3	-	-	TGTGCCAGCAGCTCCGGTGGAAACACCATATATTTT	CASSSGGNTIYF
TRBV7-2	TRBJ1-2	TRBD1	-	TGTGCCAGCAGCTTTGGTTCAGGGGGACTAGCTAACTATGGCTACACCTTC	CASSFGSGGLANYGYTF
TRBV7-3	TRBJ1-2	TRBD1	-	TGTGCCAGCAGCGACAGGGGCAGAAGGTATGGCTACACCTTC	CASSDRGRRYGYTF
TRBV7-2	TRBJ2-2	-	-	TGTGCCAGCAGTCCCCTTTCCTTTTTGAACACCGGGGAGCTGTTTTTT	CASSPLSFLNTGELFF
TRBV6-5	TRBJ1-3	-	once	TGTGCCAGCAGTTACTCGCCAGTCTCTGGAAACACCATATATTTT	CASSYSPVSGNTIYF
TRBV10-3	TRBJ2-2	TRBD2	-	TGTGCCATCAGGACTAGCGGGGGGAACGGGGACACCGGGGAGCTGTTTTTT	CAIRTSGGNGDTGELFF
TRBV6-4	TRBJ1-1	-	few	TGTGCCAGCAGTGACTCGAGCAACACTGAAGCTTTCTTT	CASSDSSNTEAFF
TRBV7-8	TRBJ2-5	-	-	TGTGCCAGCAGATCTAAGGGGGGGGGTCAAGAGACCCAGTACTTC	CASRSKGGGQETQYF
TRBV6-1	TRBJ1-5	-	-	TGTGCCAGCAGTGGGGAGGCGGGCTTTAATCAGCCCCAGCATTTT	CASSGEAGFNQPQHF
TRBV6-5	TRBJ2-3	-	-	TGTGCCAGCAGTTACCCACTGGGACTTTCACTGAATTTT	CASSYPLGLSLNF